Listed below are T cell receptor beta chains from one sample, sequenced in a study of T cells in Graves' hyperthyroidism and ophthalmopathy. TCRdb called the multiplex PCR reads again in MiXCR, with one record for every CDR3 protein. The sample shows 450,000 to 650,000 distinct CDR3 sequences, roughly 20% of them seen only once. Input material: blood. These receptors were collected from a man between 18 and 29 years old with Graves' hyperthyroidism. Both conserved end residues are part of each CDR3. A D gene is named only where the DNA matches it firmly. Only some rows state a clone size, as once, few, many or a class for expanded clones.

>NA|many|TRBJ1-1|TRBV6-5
CANSYSRKGAEAFF
TGTGCCAACAGTTACTCTCGGAAAGGCGCTGAAGCTTTCTTT
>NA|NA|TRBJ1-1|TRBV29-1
CSVLTENTEAFF
TGCAGCGTTTTGACGGAGAACACTGAAGCTTTCTTT
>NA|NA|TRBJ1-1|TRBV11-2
CASSNRMTVPDTEAFF
TGTGCCAGCAGCAACCGGATGACAGTTCCTGACACTGAAGCTTTCTTT
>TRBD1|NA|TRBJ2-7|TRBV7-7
CASSLGDSDSYEQYF
TGTGCTAGCAGCTTAGGGGACAGTGACTCCTACGAGCAGTACTTC
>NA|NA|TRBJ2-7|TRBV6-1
CASSEGLVYEQYF
TGTGCCAGCAGTGAAGGGCTAGTCTACGAGCAGTACTTC
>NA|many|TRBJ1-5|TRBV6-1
CASSDTPNSNQPQHF
TGTGCCAGCAGTGATACACCTAATAGCAATCAGCCCCAGCATTTT
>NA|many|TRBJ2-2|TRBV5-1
CASSLDSTGYTGELFF
TGCGCCAGCAGCTTGGATTCGACTGGTTACACCGGGGAGCTGTTTTTT
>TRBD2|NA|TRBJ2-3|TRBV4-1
CASSQALLAGVSTDTQYF
TGCGCCAGCAGCCAAGCCCTACTAGCGGGGGTCAGCACAGATACGCAGTATTTT
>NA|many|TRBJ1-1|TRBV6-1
CATSPEGGYTEAFF
TGTGCCACGTCTCCAGAGGGGGGTTACACTGAAGCTTTCTTT
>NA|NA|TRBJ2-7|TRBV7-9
CASTQIGATYEQYF
TGTGCCAGCACCCAAATCGGGGCCACCTACGAGCAGTACTTC
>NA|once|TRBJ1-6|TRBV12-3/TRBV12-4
CATTDEGYNSPLHF
TGTGCCACCACGGACGAGGGTTATAATTCACCCCTCCACTTT
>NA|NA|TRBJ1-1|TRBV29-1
CSDGGGTEAFF
TGCAGCGACGGGGGGGGCACTGAAGCTTTCTTT
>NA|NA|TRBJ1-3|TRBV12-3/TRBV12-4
CASSTGGYGNTIYF
TGTGCCAGCAGTACGGGGGGATATGGAAACACCATATATTTT
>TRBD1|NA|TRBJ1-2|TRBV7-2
CASSFGQGAYYGYTF
TGTGCCAGCAGCTTCGGACAGGGGGCATACTATGGCTACACCTTC
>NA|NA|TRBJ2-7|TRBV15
CATSRDLNYEEQYF
TGTGCCACCAGCAGAGATCTGAACTACGAGGAGCAGTACTTC
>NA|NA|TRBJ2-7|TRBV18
CASSHGQQYEQYF
TGTGCCAGCTCACATGGACAGCAGTACGAGCAGTACTTC
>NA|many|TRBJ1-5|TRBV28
CASSRTRGPQHF
TGTGCCAGCAGCCGTACCCGAGGGCCCCAGCATTTT
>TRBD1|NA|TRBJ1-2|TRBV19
CASSIQGTDYGYTF
TGTGCCAGTAGTATACAGGGGACAGACTATGGCTACACCTTC
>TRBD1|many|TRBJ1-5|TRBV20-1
CSAGQGQGANQPQHF
TGCAGTGCTGGACAGGGACAGGGAGCTAATCAGCCCCAGCATTTT
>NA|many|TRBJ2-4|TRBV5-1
CASSPDRRLAKNIQYF
TGCGCCAGCAGCCCGGACAGACGATTAGCCAAAAACATTCAGTACTTC
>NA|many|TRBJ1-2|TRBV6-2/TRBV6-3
CASRTGDRDYGYTF
TGTGCCAGCCGCACGGGGGATAGGGACTATGGCTACACCTTC
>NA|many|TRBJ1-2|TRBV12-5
CASGAWGGLEYGYTF
TGTGCTAGTGGCGCATGGGGGGGGTTAGAATATGGCTACACCTTC